This TCR beta chain comes out of a study of T cells in Graves' hyperthyroidism and ophthalmopathy. This clonotype was counted at least ten times. Germline CDR1 and CDR2: SGHAT and FQNNGV. The CDR3 covers 15 residues. The ends were cut back, 3 bases at V and 1 base at J, with 12 bases in the middle. It was RNA transcripts that yielded the amplified TCR beta CDR3 regions. First-round RT-PCR of the TCR CDR3 relied on the HTBI primer set. MiXCR, applied by TCRdb to the multiplex PCR reads, yields one record per CDR3 protein. This table holds about 500,000 distinct CDR3 sequences, around 15% found once. The receptor's source is a woman between 18 and 29 years old with Graves' hyperthyroidism. V is TRBV11-2 and J is TRBJ1-1; a weak D match, TRBD1 (6 bases). The material sequenced was blood. The CDR3 coding sequence is TGTGCCAGCAGCTTCGGAACAGGGCGGAACACTGAAGCTTTCTTT. Translating it yields CASSFGTGRNTEAFF.